The 21 T cell receptor beta chains reported below all come from one sample, sequenced in a study of blood T cell repertoires in COVID-19. Assay: immunoSEQ multiplex PCR; the TCRdb copy retains only in-frame clones and omits some. Among around 200,000 clones listed, roughly 80% were seen once. The sequencing sample was made of peripheral blood. The receptors were sampled from a woman older than 75 with acute or convalescent COVID-19.

The chain is built from TRBV27 and TRBJ2-7; 7 bases are shared with TRBD1. From germline, CDR1 is MNHEY and CDR2 SMNVEV (reference sequence). The length of the CDR3 is 14 residues. V was pared by 3 bases and J by 1 base, with 3 bases of the junction left unmatched. CDR3 sequence reads: CASSFLGQSYEQYF. The CDR3 coding sequence is TGTGCCAGCAGTTTCTTGGGACAGTCCTACGAGCAGTACTTC.

The chain is built from TRBV30 and TRBJ1-2; 7 bases line up with TRBD1. Looked up from germline, CDR1 is GTSNPN and CDR2 is SVGIG (reference sequence). The V and J ends lost 2 bases and 5 bases, in that order; junction bases with no gene match: 5. The CDR3 runs to 13 residues. This chain's CDR3 is CAWSRGQQYGYTF. The CDR3 nucleotides read TGTGCCTGGAGTCGGGGACAGCAGTATGGCTACACCTTC.

The count of this clone is one. The rearrangement uses TRBV19 and TRBJ1-5; TRBD1 agrees at 7 bases. V trimming: 5 bases; J trimming: 4 bases; junction bases outside the gene matches: 5. CDR1 is LNHDA and CDR2 is SQIVND in the germline V gene (reference sequence). This CDR3 comprises 14 residues. The CDR3 reads CASSATGANQPQHF. The CDR3 nucleotides are TGTGCCAGTAGTGCAACAGGGGCAAATCAGCCCCAGCATTTT.

The V call is TRBV19, the J call TRBJ2-5, with TRBD2 matching over 10 bases. Germline V CDR1 and CDR2: LNHDA, SQIVND (reference sequence). The junction had 3 bases not matched to a gene; V was cut back by 4 bases and J by 1 base. This CDR3 has 15 residues. The CDR3 here is CASSTWTSGQETQYF. Here the CDR3 DNA reads TGTGCCAGTAGTACCTGGACTAGCGGCCAAGAGACCCAGTACTTC.

This sequence joins TRBV7-2 and TRBJ1-5, with no clear D. Trimming took off 0 bases at V and 0 bases at J, with 3 bases between the two ends. The CDR3 is 14 amino acids. CDR1 is SGHTA and CDR2 is FQGNSA in the germline V gene. The chain's CDR3 is CASSLAVSNQPQHF. The CDR3 bases are TGTGCCAGCAGCTTAGCCGTTAGCAATCAGCCCCAGCATTTT. The complete variable domain, with remaining parts taken from reference TRBV7-2 and TRBJ1-5, reads GAGVSQSPSNKVTEKGKDVELRCDPISGHTALYWYRQSLGQGLEFLIYFQGNSAPDKSGLPSDRFSAERTGGSVSTLTIQRTQQEDSAVYLCASSLAVSNQPQHFGDGTRLSIL.

The rearrangement links TRBV5-6 to TRBJ1-5; D remains unclear. CDR1 and CDR2 (germline): SGHDT, YYEEEE. V gave up 0 bases and J gave up 3 bases, with 7 bases separating them. This CDR3 region has 14 residues. CDR3 nucleotides: TGTGCCAGCAGCTTGGCGGGGTACAATCAGCCCCAGCATTTT. It is translated as CASSLAGYNQPQHF.

The J gene is TRBJ1-6, the V gene TRBV6-5; D is perhaps TRBD1 (5 bases). In germline, CDR1 is MNHEY, CDR2 SVGAGI. This CDR3 has 15 residues. V lost 9 bases, J lost 1 base, and 13 bases lay in between. The CDR3: CASPRDGSYNSPLHF. The DNA of the CDR3 is TGTGCCAGTCCCAGGGATGGGTCCTATAATTCACCCCTCCACTTT.

The chain has TRBV18 and TRBJ2-1; D may be TRBD1 (6 bases). The ends were cut back, 6 bases at V and 7 bases at J, with 16 bases in the middle. Germline CDR1 KGHSH, CDR2 LQKENI. This CDR3 is built from 14 residues. Written as DNA, the CDR3 is TGTGCCAGCTCTCGGGAACTACAGGGAAATGAGCAGTTCTTC. It yields the protein CASSRELQGNEQFF.

J is TRBJ2-7 and V is TRBV12-3 or TRBV12-4; D possibly corresponds to TRBD1 (6 bases). The CDR3 length is 13 residues. Trimming left V 6 bases short and J 0 bases short, with 9 bases between. The CDR3 loop reads CASRQTGSYEQYF. CDR3 in DNA: TGTGCCAGCAGGCAGACAGGCTCCTACGAGCAGTACTTC.

The rearrangement uses TRBV19 and TRBJ2-3; 7 bases map to TRBD2. V trimming: 3 bases; J trimming: 4 bases; junction bases outside the gene matches: 13. Germline CDR1 and CDR2: LNHDA and SQIVND (reference sequence). CDR3 size: 17 residues. The CDR3 DNA follows: TGTGCCAGTAGTATTAGAATTCAGCGGGGCGGCGCAGATACGCAGTATTTT. Amino acids: CASSIRIQRGGADTQYF.

The rearrangement joins TRBV6-2 or TRBV6-3 to TRBJ2-7; 9 bases agree with TRBD2. Losses at the gene ends were 6 bases for V and 3 bases for J; bases not matched to a gene: 9. Germline V gene data show CDR1 as MNHEY and CDR2 as SVGEGT. This CDR3 has 15 amino acids. This CDR3 reads CASSRPLAGHYEQYF. CDR3 in DNA: TGTGCCAGCAGCCGTCCGCTAGCGGGGCACTACGAGCAGTACTTC.

V is TRBV24-1 and J is TRBJ2-2; 8 bases fit TRBD1. This CDR3 is 13 amino acids long. J gave up 5 bases and V 5 bases, and 0 bases lay outside the gene matches. Germline lookup yields CDR1 KGHDR and CDR2 SFDVKD. CDR3 sequence: CATSGQGTGELFF. The DNA of the CDR3 is TGTGCCACCAGTGGACAGGGGACCGGGGAGCTGTTTTTT.

The sample holds one count of this clone. V gene TRBV5-6 combines with J gene TRBJ1-2; the D gene is possibly TRBD1 (5 bases). The V end was cut by 4 bases, the J end by 8 bases, with 18 bases between. The germline gives CDR1 SGHDT, CDR2 YYEEEE. CDR3 length: 14 amino acids. CDR3 coding DNA: TGTGCCAGCAGCCTACTGACAGTTAGGTTGGGCTACACCTTC. Its translation: CASSLLTVRLGYTF. Supplemented by reference TRBV5-6 and TRBJ1-2, the full variable domain reads DAGVTQSPTHLIKTRGQQVTLRCSPKSGHDTVSWYQQALGQGPQFIFQYYEEEERQRGNFPDRFSGHQFPNYSSELNVNALLLGDSALYLCASSLLTVRLGYTFGSGTRLTVV.

The gene calls are TRBV12-3 or TRBV12-4 and TRBJ1-4, with D possibly being TRBD1 (5 bases). Deletions cut 5 bases from V and 8 bases from J, with 9 bases between. There are 12 residues in the CDR3. DNA for the CDR3: TGTGCCAGCAGTCGGGGGGGGGAAAAACTGTTTTTT. Amino acids: CASSRGGEKLFF.

This clone was found a few times. The gene calls are TRBV27 and TRBJ2-7, with 11 bases aligning to TRBD2. Germline trimming cut 5 bases from V and 7 bases from J; bases unmatched to any gene: 10. Germline values: CDR1 MNHEY, CDR2 SMNVEV (reference sequence). The CDR3 consists of 15 residues. The CDR3 is CASSTRLAGFREQYF. CDR3 nucleotide sequence: TGTGCCAGCAGTACCCGACTAGCGGGATTTAGGGAGCAGTACTTC.

The chain recombines TRBV27 with TRBJ1-2; weak D call: TRBD1 (6 bases). Trimming removed 2 bases from V and 3 bases from J, with 16 bases in between. CDR1 MNHEY and CDR2 SMNVEV come from the germline V gene (reference sequence). This CDR3 contains 16 residues. Written as DNA, the CDR3 is TGTGCCAGCAGTTTAAGGGGCAGGGGCCTGGACTATGGCTACACCTTC. Amino acids: CASSLRGRGLDYGYTF.

The chain is built from TRBV19 and TRBJ1-3; D remains ambiguous. CDR3 size: 16 residues. V lost 1 base to trimming and J lost 0 bases, with 10 bases between them. CDR1 and CDR2 (germline): LNHDA, SQIVND (reference sequence). The CDR3 bases are TGTGCCAGTAGTATAGCCGCCGGGAGCTCTGGAAACACCATATATTTT. Protein: CASSIAAGSSGNTIYF. The full variable domain, its missing parts supplied by reference TRBV19 and TRBJ1-3, is DGGITQSPKYLFRKEGQNVTLSCEQNLNHDAMYWYRQDPGQGLRLIYYSQIVNDFQKGDIAEGYSVSREKKESFPLTVTSAQKNPTAFYLCASSIAAGSSGNTIYFGEGSWLTVV.

This clone was recorded once. The genes are TRBV15 and TRBJ1-2; D is possibly TRBD1 (6 bases). Looked up from germline, CDR1 is LNHNV and CDR2 is YYDKDF (reference sequence). The CDR3 loop spans 17 amino acids. Trimming stripped 0 bases from V and 0 bases from J, with 14 bases between. CDR3: CATSREGGAVANYGYTF. In nucleotides, the CDR3 is TGTGCCACCAGCAGAGAAGGGGGAGCGGTAGCTAACTATGGCTACACCTTC.

V is TRBV3-1 (or the pseudogene TRBV3-2) and J is TRBJ2-5, with 12 bases lining up with TRBD1. The V gene end was trimmed by 7 bases and the J gene end by 5 bases; junction bases not matched to a gene: 14. CDR3 length: 17 amino acids. Germline assignment: CDR1 LGHDT and CDR2 YNNKEL (reference sequence). CDR3 amino acids: CASNPSTGQGAGETQYF. The CDR3 region has the DNA TGTGCCAGCAACCCCTCGACGGGACAGGGGGCAGGGGAGACCCAGTACTTC.

Notes on this clone: A much larger clone lies a single base off, so this may be a read error. The V and J genes are TRBV9 and TRBJ1-6, with D perhaps TRBD1 (6 bases). Germline values: CDR1 SGDLS, CDR2 YYNGEE. The CDR3 is 15 residues long. The CDR3 reads CARSERGGGNSPLHF. Written as DNA, the CDR3 is TGTGCCCGCAGCGAGCGGGGGGGCGGGAATTCACCCCTCCACTTT. The full variable domain, in which reference TRBV9 and TRBJ1-6 provide the parts outside the CDR3, is DSGVTQTPKHLITATGQRVTLRCSPRSGDLSVYWYQQSLDQGLQFLIQYYNGEERAKGNILERFSAQQFPDLHSELNLSSLELGDSALYFCARSERGGGNSPLHFGNGTRLTVT.

The chain is built from TRBV6-2 or TRBV6-3 and TRBJ1-5; maybe TRBD1 (5 bases). V was shortened by 6 bases and J by 8 bases, with 17 bases between the two germline ends. The germline CDR1 and CDR2 sequences are MNHEY and SVGEGT. This CDR3 spans 14 amino acids. CDR3 protein: CASSKGRGVEPQHF. The CDR3 nucleotides read TGTGCCAGCAGCAAGGGAAGGGGCGTGGAGCCCCAGCATTTT.